This T cell receptor beta chain was obtained from a study of T cell responses to AZD1222 COVID-19 vaccine. Study-wide results and limits: Most donors were white British and more were female, and clonal diversity was possibly underestimated. The number of AZD1222 recipients seropositive at baseline was only five to seven.

CDR3 length: 15 residues. Germline assignment: CDR1 SGHAT and CDR2 FQNNGV. The V and J ends lost 2 bases and 2 bases, in that order; junction bases with no gene match: 3. The protocol was immunoSEQ multiplex PCR, while the TCRdb copy is restricted to in-frame clones and leaves out a portion. The data hold fewer than 250,000 clones, with 90% to 95% observed a single time. As to this clone: Its antigen is unidentified.

The clonotype comes from an adult in good health. The sequenced sample was peripheral blood, obtained on day 0 of MenACWY control vaccination. The V and J genes are TRBV11-2 and TRBJ2-7; 10 positions match TRBD2. CDR3 DNA sequence: TGTGCCAGCAGCTTAAGGAGCGGGGGGGCCTACGAGCAGTACTTC. It is translated as CASSLRSGGAYEQYF.